This T cell receptor (beta chain) came from a study of blood T cell repertoires in COVID-19. Study at large: The samples span acute and convalescent COVID-19 from the United States, Italy and Spain.

The ends were cut back, 5 bases at V and 2 bases at J, with 7 bases in the middle. CDR1 and CDR2 (germline): SGHDN, FVKESK. CDR3 size: 13 residues. The data were produced by immunoSEQ multiplex PCR, yet TCRdb's version contains in-frame clones alone and is incomplete. The data contain tens of thousands of clones, around 68% of them singletons. The chain couples TRBV14 to TRBJ1-3, with D unclear. The sequence was obtained from a woman aged 65 to 85 with acute or convalescent COVID-19. The sample taken for sequencing was peripheral blood. CDR3 sequence (DNA): TGTGCCAGCAGCTACGGAGCTGGAAACACCATATATTTT. It encodes CASSYGAGNTIYF.